A selection of T cell receptor beta chains follows, all from one sample in a study of CD8 T cells in Susac syndrome. TCRdb called the immunoSEQ multiplex PCR reads again in MiXCR, with one record for every CDR3 protein. The sample contains around 150,000 distinct CDR3 sequences, roughly 95% of which appear only once. Sequencing was performed on CD4+ T cells from PBMCs. These receptors all stem from a human donor with multiple sclerosis. Both conserved end residues are part of each CDR3. Fields, in order: J gene, clone size, D gene, V gene, CDR3 protein, CDR3 DNA. D genes are given only for firm matches. Clone sizes are given selectively: once, few, many, or a class where the clone is expanded.

TRBJ2-1	-	-	TRBV6-2/TRBV6-3	CASSYYTRDEQFF	TGTGCCAGCAGTTACTACACTAGGGATGAGCAGTTCTTC
TRBJ1-1	-	TRBD1	TRBV12-3/TRBV12-4	CASRTGEGEAFF	TGTGCCAGCAGGACAGGGGAGGGTGAAGCTTTCTTT
TRBJ2-5	-	-	TRBV19	CASSLQGDTTETQYF	TGTGCCAGTAGTCTTCAGGGAGATACAACGGAGACCCAGTACTTC
TRBJ2-2	-	-	TRBV10-3	CAITGTPGAGELFF	TGTGCCATCACCGGGACGCCAGGGGCCGGGGAGCTGTTTTTT
TRBJ2-7	once	-	TRBV6-2/TRBV6-3	CASTPLGPVAYEQYF	TGTGCCAGCACTCCCCTCGGGCCGGTAGCCTACGAGCAGTACTTC
TRBJ2-3	-	-	TRBV29-1	CSGESGDTQYF	TGCAGCGGAGAATCAGGAGATACGCAGTATTTT
TRBJ2-7	few	-	TRBV2	CASSAQSYEQYF	TGTGCCAGCAGTGCCCAAAGCTACGAGCAGTACTTC
TRBJ2-2	-	-	TRBV27	CASSLAYEAGELFF	TGTGCCAGTTCGCTAGCGTACGAGGCCGGGGAGCTGTTTTTT
TRBJ2-7	-	-	TRBV2	CASSAHPAGDEQYF	TGTGCCAGCAGCGCGCACCCGGCTGGGGACGAGCAGTACTTC
TRBJ2-1	-	-	TRBV12-3/TRBV12-4	CASTKGGLEFF	TGTGCCAGCACCAAGGGGGGTTTGGAGTTCTTC
TRBJ1-5	-	-	TRBV27	CASSPAYRGPNQPQHF	TGTGCCAGCAGCCCCGCATATCGGGGGCCCAATCAGCCCCAGCATTTT